These 10 T cell receptor beta chains came from one sample sequenced in a study of multiple sclerosis patients with progressive multifocal leukoencephalopathy. Stated time point: before natalizumab initiation. Sequencing was performed with immunoSEQ multiplex PCR; in TCRdb, only in-frame clones are kept and a portion is missing. The sample lists about 28,000 clones, 70% to 90% occurring once. The sequencing sample was made of PBMCs. The receptors here all came from a human donor with multiple sclerosis.

The CDR3 loop reads CASSPLQGADGANVLTF. CDR3 sequence (DNA): TGTGCCAGCTCACCCTTACAGGGGGCGGACGGGGCCAACGTCCTGACTTTC. The V gene is TRBV18, the J gene TRBJ2-6; TRBD1 matches 9 bases. This CDR3 is built from 17 residues. CDR1 is KGHSH, CDR2 LQKENI, per germline. The junction had 7 bases not matched to a gene; V was cut back by 3 bases and J by 4 bases.

The rearrangement joins TRBV28 to TRBJ1-3, with a weak D call TRBD1 (5 bases). The V and J ends lost 3 bases and 7 bases respectively, with 13 bases between them. Germline V gene sequence: CDR1 MDHEN, CDR2 SYDVKM. The CDR3 spans 14 residues. The CDR3 nucleotides are TGTGCCAGCAGTTTTTTTGAGGGGAGGAACACCATATATTTT. It encodes CASSFFEGRNTIYF.

This chain links TRBV19 with TRBJ2-3; 7 bases match TRBD2. Germline V CDR1 and CDR2: LNHDA, SQIVND (reference sequence). This CDR3 is built from 15 residues. The trim removed 5 bases at V and 3 bases at J, leaving 8 bases unmatched. DNA of the CDR3: TGTGCCAGTAGTGGTCTAGCGGCGGGGACAGATACGCAGTATTTT. This codes for CASSGLAAGTDTQYF.

The rearrangement links TRBV25-1 to TRBJ2-4; TRBD1 agrees at 11 bases. Germline-derived CDR1 and CDR2 are MGHDK and SYGVNS. CDR3 length: 15 residues. J lost 1 base, V lost 4 bases, and 0 bases had no gene match. For the CDR3, the DNA is TGTGCCAGCAGTGGGGACAGGGGGGCCAAAAACATTCAGTACTTC. Protein sequence: CASSGDRGAKNIQYF. Together with reference TRBV25-1 and TRBJ2-4, the CDR3 gives the full variable domain: EADIYQTPRYLVIGTGKKITLECSQTMGHDKMYWYQQDPGMELHLIHYSYGVNSTEKGDLSSESTVSRIRTEHFPLTLESARPSHTSQYLCASSGDRGAKNIQYFGAGTRLSVL.

This chain uses TRBV5-4 with TRBJ2-7; D unclear. CDR3 length: 13 residues. Deletions cut 2 bases from V and 2 bases from J, with 8 bases between. Per germline, CDR1 SGHNT and CDR2 YYREEE (reference sequence). The DNA of the CDR3 is TGTGCCAGCAGCTTCCCTGCGGCCTACGAGCAGTACTTC. Translating it yields CASSFPAAYEQYF.

This clone was seen only a few times. The chain employs TRBV5-1 and TRBJ1-5, with a possible D match to TRBD1 (6 bases). The length of the CDR3 is 15 residues. Trimming removed 0 bases at V and 6 bases at J, with 13 bases between. Germline V gene lookup returns CDR1 SGHRS and CDR2 YFSETQ. The CDR3 loop is CASSLEGGSGQPQHF. In DNA, the CDR3 is TGCGCCAGCAGCTTGGAGGGGGGGAGTGGTCAGCCCCAGCATTTT.

This chain uses TRBV19 with TRBJ1-4; 7 positions match TRBD1. The CDR3 spans 15 residues. V shed 1 base, J shed 5 bases, and the junction held 4 bases outside the gene matches. Germline V CDR1 and CDR2: LNHDA, SQIVND (reference sequence). CDR3 in DNA: TGTGCCAGTAGTATAGGGGGGACAGAAAATGAAAAACTGTTTTTT. Translation gives CASSIGGTENEKLFF.

The V call is TRBV7-9, the J call TRBJ2-7; D is unresolved. Trimming removed 5 bases from V and 4 bases from J, with 12 bases in between. The germline V gene encodes CDR1 SEHNR and CDR2 FQNEAQ (reference sequence). CDR3 length equals 13 residues. CDR3 in DNA: TGTGCCAGCAGCGTCCCGGCCGGTTACGAGCAGTACTTC. Its protein is CASSVPAGYEQYF.

The gene calls are TRBV28 and TRBJ1-4; tentatively, D is TRBD1 (6 bases). The CDR3 is made up of 15 amino acids. V lost 5 bases, J lost 7 bases, and 17 bases lay in between. Germline V gives CDR1 MDHEN, CDR2 SYDVKM. The CDR3 sequence: CASSRGFLGAEKLFF. In DNA, the CDR3 is TGTGCCAGCAGTCGCGGCTTTCTGGGGGCTGAAAAACTGTTTTTT. Drawing the rest from reference TRBV28 and TRBJ1-4, the complete variable domain is DVKVTQSSRYLVKRTGEKVFLECVQDMDHENMFWYRQDPGLGLRLIYFSYDVKMKEKGDIPEGYSVSREKKERFSLILESASTNQTSMYLCASSRGFLGAEKLFFGSGTQLSVL.

This clone appeared a few times. The chain carries TRBV18 and TRBJ1-5; D is ambiguous. This CDR3 region has 13 residues. The germline gives CDR1 KGHSH, CDR2 LQKENI. Trimming took 6 bases from V and 4 from J, leaving 10 bases between them. This chain's CDR3 is CASSKDPNQPQHF. CDR3 DNA sequence: TGTGCCAGCTCGAAGGACCCAAATCAGCCCCAGCATTTT.